The rows below give T cell receptor beta chains drawn from one sample of a study of blood T cell repertoires in COVID-19. Data came from immunoSEQ multiplex PCR; TCRdb stores just in-frame clones and leaves some out. The data contain roughly 24,000 clones, just over 90% of them singletons. The sample was peripheral blood. These receptors were obtained from a human donor in a cohort sampled during active COVID-19. The CDR3 runs from the conserved cysteine through the conserved F or W. Fields, in order: J gene, V gene, clone size, CDR3 protein. Only part of the rows carry a size: once, few, many, or a class if the clone is expanded.

j_gene: TRBJ2-2; v_gene: TRBV30; abundance: -; CDR3aa: CAWIVRGGYTGELFF
j_gene: TRBJ1-2; v_gene: TRBV28; abundance: -; CDR3aa: CASSLWGEGQTYGYTF
j_gene: TRBJ2-1; v_gene: TRBV5-8; abundance: -; CDR3aa: CASSLRGQGSYNEQFF
j_gene: TRBJ1-5; v_gene: TRBV10-3; abundance: -; CDR3aa: CAISDGTGVSNQPQHF
j_gene: TRBJ2-3; v_gene: TRBV28; abundance: -; CDR3aa: CASSSPRGAQGADTQYF
j_gene: TRBJ2-5; v_gene: TRBV5-1; abundance: once; CDR3aa: CASSLQGVGETQYF
j_gene: TRBJ1-1; v_gene: TRBV7-9; abundance: -; CDR3aa: CASSLGDRGTEAFF
j_gene: TRBJ1-5; v_gene: TRBV24-1; abundance: -; CDR3aa: CATSGDREGNQPQHF
j_gene: TRBJ2-3; v_gene: TRBV5-1; abundance: -; CDR3aa: CASSSGFTDTQYF
j_gene: TRBJ2-1; v_gene: TRBV19; abundance: -; CDR3aa: CASSIGPGRLREPHEQFF
j_gene: TRBJ2-1; v_gene: TRBV5-4; abundance: -; CDR3aa: CASSWGGGYNEQFF
j_gene: TRBJ1-1; v_gene: TRBV18; abundance: once; CDR3aa: CASSPVRTVNTEAFF
j_gene: TRBJ2-1; v_gene: TRBV9; abundance: -; CDR3aa: CASSPLGGNEQFF
j_gene: TRBJ1-2; v_gene: TRBV5-1; abundance: -; CDR3aa: CASSATGDANYGYTF
j_gene: TRBJ1-6; v_gene: TRBV11-2; abundance: -; CDR3aa: CASSLGQENSPLHF
j_gene: TRBJ1-6; v_gene: TRBV6-6; abundance: few; CDR3aa: CASTETLLRSPLHF